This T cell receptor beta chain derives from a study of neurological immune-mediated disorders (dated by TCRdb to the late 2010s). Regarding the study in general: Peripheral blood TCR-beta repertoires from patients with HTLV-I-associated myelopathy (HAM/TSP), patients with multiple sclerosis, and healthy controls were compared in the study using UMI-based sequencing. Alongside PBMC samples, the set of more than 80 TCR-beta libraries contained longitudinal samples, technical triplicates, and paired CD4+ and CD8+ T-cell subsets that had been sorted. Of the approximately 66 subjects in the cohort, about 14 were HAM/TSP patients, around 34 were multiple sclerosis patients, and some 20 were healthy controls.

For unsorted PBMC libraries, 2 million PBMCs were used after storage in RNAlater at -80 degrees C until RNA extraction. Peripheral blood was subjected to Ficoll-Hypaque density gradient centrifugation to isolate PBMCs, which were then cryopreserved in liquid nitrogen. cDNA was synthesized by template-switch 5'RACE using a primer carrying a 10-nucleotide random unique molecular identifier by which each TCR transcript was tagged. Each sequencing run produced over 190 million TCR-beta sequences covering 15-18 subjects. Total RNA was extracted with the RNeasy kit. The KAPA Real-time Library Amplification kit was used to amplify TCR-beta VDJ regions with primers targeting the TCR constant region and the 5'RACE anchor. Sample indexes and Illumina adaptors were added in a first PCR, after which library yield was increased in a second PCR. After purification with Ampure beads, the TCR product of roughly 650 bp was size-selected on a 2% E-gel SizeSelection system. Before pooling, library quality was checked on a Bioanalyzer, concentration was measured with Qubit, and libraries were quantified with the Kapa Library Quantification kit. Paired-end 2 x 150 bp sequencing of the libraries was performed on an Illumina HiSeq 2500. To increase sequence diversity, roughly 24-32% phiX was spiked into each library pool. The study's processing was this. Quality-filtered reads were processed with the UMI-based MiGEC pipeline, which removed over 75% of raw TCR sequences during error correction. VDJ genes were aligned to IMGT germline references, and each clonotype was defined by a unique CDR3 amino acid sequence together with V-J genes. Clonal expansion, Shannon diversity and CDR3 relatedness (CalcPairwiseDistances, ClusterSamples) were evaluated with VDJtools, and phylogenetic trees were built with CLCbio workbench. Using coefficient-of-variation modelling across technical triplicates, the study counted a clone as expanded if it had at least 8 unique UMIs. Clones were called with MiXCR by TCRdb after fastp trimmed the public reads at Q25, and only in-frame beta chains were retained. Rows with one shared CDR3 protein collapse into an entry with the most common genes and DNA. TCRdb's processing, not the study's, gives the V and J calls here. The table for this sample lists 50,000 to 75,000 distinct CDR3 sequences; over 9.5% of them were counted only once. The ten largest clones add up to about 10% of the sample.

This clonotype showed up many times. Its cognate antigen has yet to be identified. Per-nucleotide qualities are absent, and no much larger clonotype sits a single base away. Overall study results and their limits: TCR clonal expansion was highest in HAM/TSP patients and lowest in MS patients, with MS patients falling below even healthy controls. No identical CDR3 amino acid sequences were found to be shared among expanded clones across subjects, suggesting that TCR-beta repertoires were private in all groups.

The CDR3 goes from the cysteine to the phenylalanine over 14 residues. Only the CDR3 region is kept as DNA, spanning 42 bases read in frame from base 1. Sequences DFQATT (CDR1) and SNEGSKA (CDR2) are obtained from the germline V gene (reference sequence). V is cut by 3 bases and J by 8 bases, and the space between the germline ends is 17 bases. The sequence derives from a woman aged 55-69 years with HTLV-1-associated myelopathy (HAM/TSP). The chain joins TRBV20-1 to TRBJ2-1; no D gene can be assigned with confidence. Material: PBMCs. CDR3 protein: CSASIGRQRDEQFF. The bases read TGCAGTGCTAGTATAGGGCGCCAAAGGGATGAGCAGTTCTTC.